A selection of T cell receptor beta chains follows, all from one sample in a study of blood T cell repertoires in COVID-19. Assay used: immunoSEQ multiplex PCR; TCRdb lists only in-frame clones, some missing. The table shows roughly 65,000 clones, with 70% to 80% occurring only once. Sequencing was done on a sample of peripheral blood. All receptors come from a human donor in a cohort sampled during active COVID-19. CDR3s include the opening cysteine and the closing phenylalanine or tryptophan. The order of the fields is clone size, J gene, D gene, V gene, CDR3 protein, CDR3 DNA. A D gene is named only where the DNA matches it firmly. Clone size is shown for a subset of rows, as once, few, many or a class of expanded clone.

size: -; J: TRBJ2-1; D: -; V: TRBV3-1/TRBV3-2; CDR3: CASSPRSSGYNEQFF; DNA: TGTGCCAGCAGCCCTCGTAGTAGCGGCTACAATGAGCAGTTCTTC
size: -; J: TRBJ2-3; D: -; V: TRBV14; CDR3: CASSRDTQRSAQYF; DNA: TGTGCCAGCAGCCGGGACACTCAGCGTTCAGCGCAGTATTTT
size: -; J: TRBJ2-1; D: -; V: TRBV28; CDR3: CASSYMAGAYNEQFF; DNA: TGTGCCAGCAGTTATATGGCAGGGGCATACAATGAGCAGTTCTTC
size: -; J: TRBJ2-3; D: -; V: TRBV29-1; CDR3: CSVEESGTDTQYF; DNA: TGCAGCGTTGAAGAGAGCGGCACAGATACGCAGTATTTT
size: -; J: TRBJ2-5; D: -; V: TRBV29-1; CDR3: CSVDRGGQETQYF; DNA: TGCAGCGTTGACAGAGGGGGCCAAGAGACCCAGTACTTC
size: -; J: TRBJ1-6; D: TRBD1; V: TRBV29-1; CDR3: CSVEDRTGVDSPLHF; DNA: TGCAGCGTTGAAGACCGAACAGGGGTCGATTCACCCCTCCACTTT
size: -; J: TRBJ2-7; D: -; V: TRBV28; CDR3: CASRRDGGVNYEQYF; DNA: TGTGCCAGCAGGAGGGACGGGGGAGTGAACTACGAGCAGTACTTC
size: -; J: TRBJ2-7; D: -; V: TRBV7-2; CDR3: CASSSVVTYEQYF; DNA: TGTGCCAGCAGCTCGGTGGTAACCTACGAGCAGTACTTC
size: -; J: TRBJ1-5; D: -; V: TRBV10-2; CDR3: CASTGDSNQPQHF; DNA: TGCGCCAGCACAGGTGATAGCAATCAGCCCCAGCATTTT
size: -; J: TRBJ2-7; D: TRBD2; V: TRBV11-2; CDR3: CASSLVRREGEQYF; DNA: TGTGCCAGCAGCTTAGTCCGCAGGGAGGGCGAGCAGTACTTC
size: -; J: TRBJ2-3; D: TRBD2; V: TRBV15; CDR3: CATSRSYLTSGGDTDTQYF; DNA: TGTGCCACCAGCCGATCCTACCTGACTAGCGGGGGGGATACAGATACGCAGTATTTT
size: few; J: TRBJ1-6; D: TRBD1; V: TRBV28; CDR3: CASSWSGGNSPLHF; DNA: TGTGCCAGCAGTTGGTCAGGGGGCAACTCACCCCTCCACTTT
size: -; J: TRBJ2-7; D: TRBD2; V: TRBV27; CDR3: CASSLVGGPPYEQYF; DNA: TGTGCCAGCAGTTTGGTGGGAGGGCCTCCCTACGAGCAGTACTTC
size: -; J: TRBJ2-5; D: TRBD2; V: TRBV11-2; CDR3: CASSLSSGRGETQYF; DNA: TGTGCCAGCAGCTTATCTAGCGGGAGGGGTGAGACCCAGTACTTC
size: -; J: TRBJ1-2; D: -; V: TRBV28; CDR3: CASSLDPGPSYGYTF; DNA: TGTGCCAGCAGTTTAGATCCAGGGCCCAGCTATGGCTACACCTTC
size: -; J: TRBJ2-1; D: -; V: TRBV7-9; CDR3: CASSPSAASRDNEQFF; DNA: TGTGCCAGCAGCCCATCGGCGGCTAGCAGAGACAATGAGCAGTTCTTC
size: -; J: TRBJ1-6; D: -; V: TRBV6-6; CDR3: CASSYEQGLRNSPLHF; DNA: TGTGCCAGCAGTTACGAACAGGGACTACGAAATTCACCCCTCCACTTT
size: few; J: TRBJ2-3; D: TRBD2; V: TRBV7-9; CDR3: CASSPIRLAGADTQYF; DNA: TGTGCCAGCAGCCCTATCCGACTAGCGGGGGCAGATACGCAGTATTTT
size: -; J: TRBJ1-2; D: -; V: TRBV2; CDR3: CASSEAHLGLYGYTF; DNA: TGTGCCAGCAGTGAAGCGCATCTGGGGCTCTATGGCTACACCTTC
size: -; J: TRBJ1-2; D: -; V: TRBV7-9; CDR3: CASSPGGGSNYGYTF; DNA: TGTGCCAGCAGCCCCGGGGGGGGTTCTAACTATGGCTACACCTTC
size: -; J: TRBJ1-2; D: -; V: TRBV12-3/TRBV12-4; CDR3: CASRAPGNYGYTF; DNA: TGTGCCAGCAGAGCCCCAGGGAATTATGGCTACACCTTC
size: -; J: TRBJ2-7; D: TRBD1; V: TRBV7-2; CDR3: CASSLTGTGLHEQYF; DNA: TGTGCCAGCAGCCTGACCGGGACAGGGCTTCACGAGCAGTACTTC
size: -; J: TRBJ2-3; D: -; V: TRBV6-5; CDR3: CASLKGIRTDTQYF; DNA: TGTGCCAGCTTGAAGGGGATACGCACAGATACGCAGTATTTT
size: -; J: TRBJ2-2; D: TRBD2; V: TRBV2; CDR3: CASRSMSGDGTGELFF; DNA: TGTGCCAGCAGGAGCATGAGCGGGGATGGCACCGGGGAGCTGTTTTTT
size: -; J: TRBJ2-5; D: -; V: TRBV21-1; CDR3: CASSNPQAQETQYF; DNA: TGTGCCAGCAGCAACCCGCAGGCCCAAGAGACCCAGTACTTC
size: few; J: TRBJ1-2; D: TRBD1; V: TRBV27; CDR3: CASSYTDRGSNYGYTF; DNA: TGTGCCAGCAGCTACACGGACAGGGGATCTAACTATGGCTACACCTTC
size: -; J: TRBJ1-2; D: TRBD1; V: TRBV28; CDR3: CASNRDRARGYTF; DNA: TGTGCCAGCAACCGGGACAGGGCAAGGGGCTACACCTTC
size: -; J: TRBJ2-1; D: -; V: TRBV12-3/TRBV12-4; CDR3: CASTLGDRRAKFF; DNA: TGTGCCAGCACCCTAGGGGATCGTAGGGCGAAGTTCTTC
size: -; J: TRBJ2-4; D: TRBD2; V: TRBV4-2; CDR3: CASSPTGGSVNIQYF; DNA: TGTGCCAGCAGCCCAACGGGAGGGAGTGTTAACATTCAGTACTTC
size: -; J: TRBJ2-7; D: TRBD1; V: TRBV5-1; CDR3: CASSFTSGTGYEQYF; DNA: TGCGCCAGCAGCTTTACGTCCGGGACAGGGTACGAGCAGTACTTC
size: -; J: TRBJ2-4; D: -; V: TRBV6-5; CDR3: CASSAGTSINIQYF; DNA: TGTGCCAGCAGCGCCGGGACATCGATCAACATTCAGTACTTC
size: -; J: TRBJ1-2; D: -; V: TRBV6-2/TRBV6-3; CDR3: CASSYFDAARGNGYTF; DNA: TGTGCCAGCAGTTATTTCGATGCCGCCAGGGGTAATGGCTACACCTTC
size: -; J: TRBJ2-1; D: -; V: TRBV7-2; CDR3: CASREGGSSYNEQFF; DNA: TGTGCCAGTAGGGAGGGGGGGAGCTCCTACAATGAGCAGTTCTTC